Listed below are T cell receptor beta chains from one sample, sequenced in a study of blood T cell repertoires in COVID-19. Profiled with immunoSEQ multiplex PCR; TCRdb holds only in-frame clones, not every one. The data hold 150,000 to 200,000 clones, with approximately 85% observed a single time. The sequenced sample was PBMCs or T cells enriched from blood (not recorded which). The source of these receptors is a middle-aged man who had recovered from COVID-19. The CDR3 runs from the conserved cysteine through the conserved F or W. A D gene is named only where the DNA matches it firmly. Rows give clone size only sometimes, using once, few, many, or a class for an expanded clone.

clone size: -
CDR3 length: 13
J gene: TRBJ1-1
V gene: TRBV14
D gene: -
CDR3 protein: CASSHLGNTEAFF
CDR3 DNA: TGTGCCAGCAGCCATCTAGGGAACACTGAAGCTTTCTTT

clone size: -
CDR3 length: 17
J gene: TRBJ1-1
V gene: TRBV7-9
D gene: -
CDR3 protein: CASSLRAGRGLNTEAFF
CDR3 DNA: TGTGCCAGCAGCCTTCGGGCGGGCAGGGGCCTGAACACTGAAGCTTTCTTT

clone size: -
CDR3 length: 14
J gene: TRBJ1-2
V gene: TRBV6-1
D gene: -
CDR3 protein: CASSETGTPQGYTF
CDR3 DNA: TGTGCCAGCAGTGAAACCGGGACACCGCAGGGCTACACCTTC

clone size: -
CDR3 length: 14
J gene: TRBJ2-7
V gene: TRBV30
D gene: TRBD1
CDR3 protein: CACRRTGAAYEQYF
CDR3 DNA: TGTGCCTGTAGGAGGACAGGGGCGGCCTACGAGCAGTACTTC

clone size: -
CDR3 length: 15
J gene: TRBJ2-7
V gene: TRBV3-1/TRBV3-2
D gene: TRBD2
CDR3 protein: CASSRTSGATGEQYF
CDR3 DNA: TGTGCCAGCAGCCGAACTAGCGGGGCTACGGGCGAGCAGTACTTC

clone size: -
CDR3 length: 18
J gene: TRBJ2-7
V gene: TRBV10-2
D gene: TRBD1
CDR3 protein: CASSESFWDRGSGDEQYF
CDR3 DNA: TGCGCCAGCAGTGAGTCTTTTTGGGACAGGGGGAGTGGAGACGAGCAGTACTTC

clone size: -
CDR3 length: 15
J gene: TRBJ1-4
V gene: TRBV28
D gene: -
CDR3 protein: CASSQNTGLGEKLFF
CDR3 DNA: TGTGCCAGCAGCCAAAACACAGGGCTGGGTGAAAAACTGTTTTTT

clone size: -
CDR3 length: 16
J gene: TRBJ1-6
V gene: TRBV6-5
D gene: -
CDR3 protein: CASSSVGASYNSPLHF
CDR3 DNA: TGTGCCAGCAGTTCTGTAGGGGCTTCCTATAATTCACCCCTCCACTTT

clone size: -
CDR3 length: 11
J gene: TRBJ2-2
V gene: TRBV6-5
D gene: -
CDR3 protein: CASRLTGELFF
CDR3 DNA: TGTGCCAGCAGGTTAACCGGGGAGCTGTTTTTT

clone size: -
CDR3 length: 16
J gene: TRBJ1-6
V gene: TRBV6-2/TRBV6-3
D gene: -
CDR3 protein: CASSYGRGWGNSPLHF
CDR3 DNA: TGTGCCAGCAGTTACGGTAGGGGCTGGGGTAATTCACCCCTCCACTTT

clone size: once
CDR3 length: 10
J gene: TRBJ2-4
V gene: TRBV14
D gene: TRBD1
CDR3 protein: CASCRDREYF
CDR3 DNA: TGTGCCAGCTGCCGGGACAGGGAGTACTTC

clone size: -
CDR3 length: 17
J gene: TRBJ2-2
V gene: TRBV10-3
D gene: TRBD2
CDR3 protein: CAISAIGGLTNTGELFF
CDR3 DNA: TGTGCCATCAGTGCAATCGGGGGACTAACGAACACCGGGGAGCTGTTTTTT

clone size: -
CDR3 length: 16
J gene: TRBJ1-2
V gene: TRBV5-1
D gene: TRBD1
CDR3 protein: CASSLGAGGLPYGYTF
CDR3 DNA: TGCGCCAGCAGCTTGGGCGCAGGGGGCCTTCCCTATGGCTACACCTTC

clone size: -
CDR3 length: 13
J gene: TRBJ1-1
V gene: TRBV5-1
D gene: -
CDR3 protein: CASSLPRDTEAFF
CDR3 DNA: TGCGCCAGCAGCTTGCCCCGGGACACTGAAGCTTTCTTT

clone size: -
CDR3 length: 15
J gene: TRBJ1-6
V gene: TRBV7-3
D gene: TRBD1
CDR3 protein: CASSLQGGRWSPLHF
CDR3 DNA: TGTGCCAGCAGCTTACAGGGGGGAAGGTGGTCACCCCTCCACTTT

clone size: once
CDR3 length: 15
J gene: TRBJ2-1
V gene: TRBV28
D gene: TRBD1
CDR3 protein: CASSLGQGFSNEQFF
CDR3 DNA: TGTGCCAGCAGCCTAGGACAGGGGTTTTCCAATGAGCAGTTCTTC

clone size: few
CDR3 length: 12
J gene: TRBJ2-7
V gene: TRBV25-1
D gene: -
CDR3 protein: CASSGGPYEQYF
CDR3 DNA: TGTGCCAGCAGTGGGGGGCCTTACGAGCAGTACTTC

clone size: -
CDR3 length: 14
J gene: TRBJ2-7
V gene: TRBV7-9
D gene: TRBD2
CDR3 protein: CASSLTGRSYEQYF
CDR3 DNA: TGTGCCAGCAGCCTCACCGGGAGGTCCTACGAGCAGTACTTC

clone size: -
CDR3 length: 13
J gene: TRBJ2-7
V gene: TRBV12-3/TRBV12-4
D gene: -
CDR3 protein: CASSFRSAYEQYF
CDR3 DNA: TGTGCCAGCAGTTTCAGGTCAGCCTACGAGCAGTACTTC

clone size: -
CDR3 length: 13
J gene: TRBJ2-7
V gene: TRBV25-1
D gene: -
CDR3 protein: CASSPPGGYEQYF
CDR3 DNA: TGTGCCAGCAGTCCCCCCGGGGGCTACGAGCAGTACTTC

clone size: few
CDR3 length: 14
J gene: TRBJ2-7
V gene: TRBV10-2
D gene: TRBD2
CDR3 protein: CASSELAGVYEQYF
CDR3 DNA: TGCGCCAGCAGTGAGCTAGCGGGAGTCTACGAGCAGTACTTC

clone size: -
CDR3 length: 15
J gene: TRBJ1-6
V gene: TRBV6-5
D gene: -
CDR3 protein: CASKRQSSYNSPLHF
CDR3 DNA: TGTGCCAGCAAACGACAGAGCTCCTATAATTCACCCCTCCACTTT

clone size: -
CDR3 length: 11
J gene: TRBJ2-5
V gene: TRBV12-3/TRBV12-4
D gene: -
CDR3 protein: CASSLLGAQYF
CDR3 DNA: TGTGCCAGCAGTTTACTGGGGGCTCAGTACTTC

clone size: -
CDR3 length: 16
J gene: TRBJ1-1
V gene: TRBV9
D gene: TRBD1
CDR3 protein: CASSVAPDRGNTEAFF
CDR3 DNA: TGTGCCAGCAGCGTAGCCCCAGACAGGGGGAACACTGAAGCTTTCTTT

clone size: -
CDR3 length: 13
J gene: TRBJ1-1
V gene: TRBV3-1/TRBV3-2
D gene: -
CDR3 protein: CASSPGQNTEAFF
CDR3 DNA: TGTGCCAGCAGCCCTGGACAGAACACTGAAGCTTTCTTT

clone size: -
CDR3 length: 8
J gene: TRBJ1-5
V gene: TRBV21-1
D gene: -
CDR3 protein: CASSRGLF
CDR3 DNA: TGTGCCAGCAGCAGGGGCCTGTTT

clone size: few
CDR3 length: 17
J gene: TRBJ2-2
V gene: TRBV7-2
D gene: -
CDR3 protein: CASSPQRARGATGELFF
CDR3 DNA: TGTGCCAGCAGCCCTCAGAGGGCCAGGGGTGCGACCGGGGAGCTGTTTTTT

clone size: once
CDR3 length: 12
J gene: TRBJ1-1
V gene: TRBV11-3
D gene: -
CDR3 protein: CASSLGGSGAFF
CDR3 DNA: TGTGCCAGCAGCTTAGGAGGGTCGGGTGCTTTCTTT

clone size: -
CDR3 length: 18
J gene: TRBJ1-3
V gene: TRBV13
D gene: TRBD1
CDR3 protein: CASSSPVGQALSGNTIYF
CDR3 DNA: TGTGCCAGCAGCTCGCCCGTAGGACAGGCCCTCTCTGGAAACACCATATATTTT

clone size: -
CDR3 length: 15
J gene: TRBJ2-5
V gene: TRBV2
D gene: TRBD1
CDR3 protein: CASSEDVDRAETQYF
CDR3 DNA: TGTGCCAGCAGTGAAGACGTGGACAGGGCAGAGACCCAGTACTTC

clone size: -
CDR3 length: 17
J gene: TRBJ2-2
V gene: TRBV3-1/TRBV3-2
D gene: TRBD2
CDR3 protein: CASSPSSGGRNTGELFF
CDR3 DNA: TGTGCCAGCAGCCCCTCCAGCGGGGGTCGAAACACCGGGGAGCTGTTTTTT

clone size: -
CDR3 length: 12
J gene: TRBJ1-2
V gene: TRBV30
D gene: -
CDR3 protein: CAWGAGSYGYTF
CDR3 DNA: TGTGCCTGGGGAGCCGGTTCCTATGGCTACACCTTC

clone size: -
CDR3 length: 16
J gene: TRBJ2-2
V gene: TRBV18
D gene: -
CDR3 protein: CASSDVGRRGTGELFF
CDR3 DNA: TGTGCCAGCTCCGACGTGGGCCGGAGGGGTACCGGGGAGCTGTTTTTT

clone size: -
CDR3 length: 14
J gene: TRBJ2-7
V gene: TRBV6-5
D gene: -
CDR3 protein: CASRGGGDAYEQYF
CDR3 DNA: TGTGCCAGCAGAGGAGGGGGCGACGCCTACGAGCAGTACTTC

clone size: once
CDR3 length: 13
J gene: TRBJ2-2
V gene: TRBV29-1
D gene: TRBD1
CDR3 protein: CSGGQGASGELFF
CDR3 DNA: TGCAGCGGTGGACAGGGGGCCTCCGGGGAGCTGTTTTTT

clone size: -
CDR3 length: 15
J gene: TRBJ2-3
V gene: TRBV6-5
D gene: TRBD1
CDR3 protein: CASRRTGSVTDTQYF
CDR3 DNA: TGTGCCAGCAGGCGGACAGGGTCAGTCACAGATACGCAGTATTTT

clone size: once
CDR3 length: 15
J gene: TRBJ1-1
V gene: TRBV28
D gene: TRBD1
CDR3 protein: CASLSPTGVGTEAFF
CDR3 DNA: TGTGCCAGCCTTTCTCCGACAGGGGTTGGCACTGAAGCTTTCTTT

clone size: -
CDR3 length: 14
J gene: TRBJ1-1
V gene: TRBV7-9
D gene: -
CDR3 protein: CASSPQGVGTEAFF
CDR3 DNA: TGTGCCAGCAGCCCTCAGGGCGTAGGCACTGAAGCTTTCTTT

clone size: -
CDR3 length: 14
J gene: TRBJ2-7
V gene: TRBV27
D gene: -
CDR3 protein: CASGRRGPIYEQYF
CDR3 DNA: TGTGCCAGCGGACGGCGGGGCCCCATCTATGAGCAGTACTTC

clone size: -
CDR3 length: 13
J gene: TRBJ1-5
V gene: TRBV2
D gene: -
CDR3 protein: CASSLDGGWPQHF
CDR3 DNA: TGTGCCAGCAGTCTAGACGGGGGATGGCCCCAGCATTTT

clone size: -
CDR3 length: 15
J gene: TRBJ2-7
V gene: TRBV3-1/TRBV3-2
D gene: -
CDR3 protein: CASSATLGSAYEQYF
CDR3 DNA: TGTGCCAGCAGCGCAACCCTAGGATCGGCCTACGAGCAGTACTTC

clone size: -
CDR3 length: 13
J gene: TRBJ2-5
V gene: TRBV2
D gene: TRBD2
CDR3 protein: CASSEEMSGLADF
CDR3 DNA: TGTGCCAGCAGTGAAGAGATGAGCGGACTAGCGGACTTC

clone size: -
CDR3 length: 14
J gene: TRBJ2-5
V gene: TRBV28
D gene: -
CDR3 protein: CASSLRTAQETQYF
CDR3 DNA: TGTGCCAGCAGTTTAAGGACAGCTCAAGAGACCCAGTACTTC

clone size: -
CDR3 length: 14
J gene: TRBJ1-2
V gene: TRBV28
D gene: TRBD1
CDR3 protein: CASTPGQQNYGYTF
CDR3 DNA: TGTGCCAGCACCCCGGGACAGCAAAACTATGGCTACACCTTC

clone size: few
CDR3 length: 13
J gene: TRBJ1-5
V gene: TRBV5-1
D gene: -
CDR3 protein: CASSLAGEQPQHF
CDR3 DNA: TGCGCCAGCAGCTTGGCCGGGGAGCAGCCCCAGCATTTT

clone size: -
CDR3 length: 15
J gene: TRBJ1-3
V gene: TRBV28
D gene: TRBD1
CDR3 protein: CASSTGGATGNTIYF
CDR3 DNA: TGTGCCAGCAGTACAGGGGGCGCCACCGGAAACACCATATATTTT

clone size: -
CDR3 length: 14
J gene: TRBJ2-1
V gene: TRBV6-4
D gene: -
CDR3 protein: CASSDSGGYNEQFF
CDR3 DNA: TGTGCCAGCAGTGACTCAGGCGGGTACAATGAGCAGTTCTTC

clone size: -
CDR3 length: 16
J gene: TRBJ1-1
V gene: TRBV10-3
D gene: -
CDR3 protein: CAISAGGNSMNTEAFF
CDR3 DNA: TGTGCCATCAGTGCGGGGGGCAATTCAATGAACACTGAAGCTTTCTTT

clone size: -
CDR3 length: 14
J gene: TRBJ2-1
V gene: TRBV5-4
D gene: TRBD1
CDR3 protein: CASSPGQVGNEQFF
CDR3 DNA: TGTGCCAGCAGCCCAGGACAGGTCGGCAATGAGCAGTTCTTC

clone size: once
CDR3 length: 14
J gene: TRBJ1-1
V gene: TRBV11-2
D gene: -
CDR3 protein: CASSPRSGGTEAFF
CDR3 DNA: TGTGCCAGCAGCCCTCGCTCGGGTGGAACTGAAGCTTTCTTT

clone size: -
CDR3 length: 16
J gene: TRBJ2-7
V gene: TRBV6-4
D gene: TRBD1
CDR3 protein: CASSGGRGTSSYEQYF
CDR3 DNA: TGTGCCAGCAGTGGGGGCAGGGGGACATCTTCCTACGAGCAGTACTTC

clone size: many
CDR3 length: 16
J gene: TRBJ2-1
V gene: TRBV6-1
D gene: TRBD2
CDR3 protein: CASSEETSGNGNEQFF
CDR3 DNA: TGTGCCAGCAGTGAAGAGACTAGCGGGAACGGGAATGAGCAGTTCTTC

clone size: -
CDR3 length: 14
J gene: TRBJ1-1
V gene: TRBV19
D gene: TRBD1
CDR3 protein: CASSIRQGGTEAFF
CDR3 DNA: TGTGCCAGTAGTATCCGACAGGGTGGGACTGAAGCTTTCTTT

clone size: -
CDR3 length: 14
J gene: TRBJ2-3
V gene: TRBV7-3
D gene: -
CDR3 protein: CASSRGQSTDTQYF
CDR3 DNA: TGTGCCAGCAGCCGAGGACAGTCCACAGATACGCAGTATTTT

clone size: -
CDR3 length: 12
J gene: TRBJ2-7
V gene: TRBV28
D gene: -
CDR3 protein: CASSLGDYEQYF
CDR3 DNA: TGTGCCAGCAGCCTAGGGGACTACGAGCAGTACTTC

clone size: once
CDR3 length: 17
J gene: TRBJ2-6
V gene: TRBV24-1
D gene: TRBD1
CDR3 protein: CATSDWGQHSGANVLTF
CDR3 DNA: TGTGCCACCAGTGATTGGGGACAGCACTCTGGGGCCAACGTCCTGACTTTC

clone size: -
CDR3 length: 14
J gene: TRBJ2-5
V gene: TRBV9
D gene: -
CDR3 protein: CASSVEDRAGTQYF
CDR3 DNA: TGTGCCAGCAGCGTAGAAGACAGAGCGGGGACCCAGTACTTC